What follows are 23 T cell receptor beta chains derived from one specimen sequenced in a study of shared clonotypes between healthy human individuals (dated by TCRdb to 2018 to 2020). Receptor amplification or capture employed the immunoSEQ multiplex PCR assay. TCRdb re-hosts the immuneACCESS table, in-frame sequences only. Its copies lack some clones; in the studies checked, an unresolved V gene accounts for under half of them, and the cause for the rest is not known. Counted in this sample were around 2,000,000 clones; around 96% of them appeared once. About 1.1% of the sample is in the top ten clones. CD8 naive samples were obtained by positive selection for CCR7 among CD45RO-negative cells, yielding a CD45RA+CCR7+ population from which TemRA cells were excluded. Material for sequencing was naive CD8+ T cells sorted from blood. The cell subset or site label here, explained by the study, means: CD45RA+CCR7+. The receptors shown here come from a man between 18 and 29 years old in good health.

This clone has a single count. The chain uses TRBV5-4 and TRBJ1-2, with a possible D match to TRBD1 (5 bases). From germline, CDR1 is SGHNT and CDR2 YYREEE (reference sequence). CDR3 length: 16 residues. Trimming took off 4 bases at V and 1 base at J, with 17 bases between the two ends. Here the CDR3 reads CASSEAEGRFNYGYTF. The CDR3 region has the DNA TGTGCCAGCAGCGAAGCGGAGGGGCGATTTAACTATGGCTACACCTTC.

This clone was detected once. The chain has TRBV9 and TRBJ2-1; no clear D. V lost 5 bases and J lost 9, with 12 bases in between. Germline V gene sequence: CDR1 SGDLS, CDR2 YYNGEE. This CDR3 contains 12 residues. CDR3 bases: TGTGCCAGCAGGCTGGGAAGGGCTGAGCAGTTCTTC. As protein: CASRLGRAEQFF.

The rearrangement links TRBV28 to TRBJ2-7; 12 bases map to TRBD2. J was trimmed by 3 bases and V by 4 bases; bases with no gene match: 4. CDR3 length equals 15 residues. Germline CDR1 MDHEN, CDR2 SYDVKM. The CDR3 DNA is TGTGCCAGCAGTTCCCTACTAGCGGGAGGCTACGAGCAGTACTTC. Its protein is CASSSLLAGGYEQYF.

The CDR3 region has the DNA TGTGCCAGCAGCCAAGACAGGGACTATAATTCACCCCTCCACTTT. Residues: CASSQDRDYNSPLHF. This chain links TRBV5-4 with TRBJ1-6; 7 bases line up with TRBD1. The germline V gene encodes CDR1 SGHNT and CDR2 YYREEE (reference sequence). V shed 4 bases and J 3 bases; nucleotides not matched to a gene: 4. The length of the CDR3 is 15 residues. Full variable domain (outside the CDR3, taken from reference TRBV5-4 and TRBJ1-6): ETGVTQSPTHLIKTRGQQVTLRCSSQSGHNTVSWYQQALGQGPQFIFQYYREEENGRGNFPPRFSGLQFPNYSSELNVNALELDDSALYLCASSQDRDYNSPLHFGNGTRLTVT.

About this clone itself: Other DNA sequences in the same sample also yield this CDR3. The V call is TRBV5-1, the J call TRBJ2-1, with TRBD2 matching over 8 bases. CDR1 SGHRS and CDR2 YFSETQ come from the germline V gene. V was clipped by 2 bases and J by 2 bases; unmatched bases: 3. The CDR3 extends over 15 amino acids. CDR3 bases: TGCGCCAGCAGCTTAAGCGGGAGCCCCTACAATGAGCAGTTCTTC. It translates to CASSLSGSPYNEQFF.

The rearrangement joins TRBV7-9 to TRBJ2-7; TRBD1 matches 8 bases. CDR1 SEHNR and CDR2 FQNEAQ come from the germline V gene (reference sequence). The junction had 9 bases not matched to a gene; V was cut back by 5 bases and J by 3 bases. The CDR3 contains 15 residues. The CDR3: CASSTDRGKVYEQYF. CDR3 DNA sequence: TGTGCCAGCAGCACCGACAGGGGTAAGGTCTACGAGCAGTACTTC. The variable domain in full, with the rest retrieved from reference TRBV7-9 and TRBJ2-7, is DTGVSQNPRHKITKRGQNVTFRCDPISEHNRLYWYRQTLGQGPEFLTYFQNEAQLEKSRLLSDRFSAERPKGSFSTLEIQRTEQGDSAMYLCASSTDRGKVYEQYFGPGTRLTVT.

Worth noting for this clone: The sample has other DNA sequences that encode this CDR3 too. The chain is built from TRBV9 and TRBJ2-7; D possibly corresponds to TRBD2 (6 bases). The V gene lost 0 bases and the J gene lost 1 base, with 8 bases spanning the gap. Germline assignment: CDR1 SGDLS and CDR2 YYNGEE. The length of the CDR3 is 14 residues. For the CDR3, the DNA is TGTGCCAGCAGCGTAGCGGGGGAGTCCTACGAGCAGTACTTC. Its translation is CASSVAGESYEQYF.

This chain joins TRBV15 and TRBJ2-1; 10 positions agree with TRBD2. Germline V gene lookup returns CDR1 LNHNV and CDR2 YYDKDF (reference sequence). CDR3 length: 16 amino acids. V was pared by 0 bases and J by 8 bases, with 7 bases of the junction left unmatched. The CDR3 DNA sequence: TGTGCCACCAGCAGAGATGTGGCTAGCGGGAGAGATGAGCAGTTCTTC. Encoded protein: CATSRDVASGRDEQFF. Full variable domain (remainder filled in from reference TRBV15 and TRBJ2-1): DAMVIQNPRYQVTQFGKPVTLSCSQTLNHNVMYWYQQKSSQAPKLLFHYYDKDFNNEADTPDNFQSRRPNTSFCFLDIRSPGLGDTAMYLCATSRDVASGRDEQFFGPGTRLTVL.

The V gene is TRBV7-9, the J gene TRBJ2-7; possible D gene TRBD1, 8 bases. The CDR3 is 17 amino acids. V was cut by 5 bases and J by 2 bases, with 22 bases left in between. Germline CDR1 reads SEHNR; CDR2 reads FQNEAQ (reference sequence). The CDR3 reads CASSPPGGTQGAYEQYF. CDR3 bases: TGTGCCAGCAGCCCTCCCGGGGGGACACAGGGGGCCTACGAGCAGTACTTC.

The gene calls are TRBV7-2 and TRBJ2-7; perhaps TRBD2 as D (6 bases). The CDR3 runs 17 residues. The germline V gene has CDR1 SGHTA and CDR2 FQGNSA. Trimming left V 2 bases short and J 6 bases short, with 23 bases between. CDR3 sequence (DNA): TGTGCCAGCAGCTTACAACTAACCGGGACTCATTCTACCGAGCAGTACTTC. Its protein product is CASSLQLTGTHSTEQYF.

The V gene is TRBV6-1, the J gene TRBJ2-7; 7 bases fit TRBD1. The CDR3 extends over 15 amino acids. Germline V gene sequence: CDR1 MNHNS, CDR2 SASEGT. With 4 bases clipped from V and 0 bases from J, the junction kept 6 bases outside the gene matches. The CDR3, as DNA: TGTGCCAGCAGTGCACTGGGGACAGACTCCTACGAGCAGTACTTC. This codes for CASSALGTDSYEQYF.

The chain links TRBV9 to TRBJ1-1; 8 bases match TRBD1. The CDR3 totals 15 residues. CDR1 and CDR2 (germline): SGDLS, YYNGEE. V trimming: 3 bases; J trimming: 2 bases; junction bases outside the gene matches: 6. CDR3 protein: CASSATGQANTEAFF. The CDR3 DNA sequence: TGTGCCAGCAGCGCAACGGGACAGGCCAACACTGAAGCTTTCTTT. Complete variable domain (other parts from reference TRBV9 and TRBJ1-1): DSGVTQTPKHLITATGQRVTLRCSPRSGDLSVYWYQQSLDQGLQFLIQYYNGEERAKGNILERFSAQQFPDLHSELNLSSLELGDSALYFCASSATGQANTEAFFGQGTRLTVV.

The V gene is TRBV4-3, the J gene TRBJ2-1; 14 nucleotides match TRBD2. Germline lookup yields CDR1 LGHNA and CDR2 YSLEER. CDR3 length equals 17 residues. V shed 1 base and J 10 bases; nucleotides not matched to a gene: 9. CDR3 DNA sequence: TGCGCCAGCAGCCAAGGTCCGGGACTAGCGGGAGAAGCCGAGCAGTTCTTC. It specifies CASSQGPGLAGEAEQFF.

V usage is TRBV11-2 and J usage is TRBJ2-7; D gene ambiguous. V was pared by 5 bases and J by 7 bases, with 9 bases between. CDR3 length: 11 residues. Germline lookup yields CDR1 SGHAT and CDR2 FQNNGV. The DNA for the CDR3 is TGTGCCAGCAGCCTCTCCTGGGAGCAGTACTTC. This translates into CASSLSWEQYF.

This clone appeared a single time. The chain has TRBV10-3 and TRBJ2-1, with 8 positions matching TRBD2. Germline V gene sequence: CDR1 ENHRY, CDR2 SYGVKD. V gave up 6 bases and J gave up 6 bases; unmatched junction bases: 4. This CDR3 contains 13 residues. This chain's CDR3 is CAISRGGPNEQFF. The CDR3 DNA sequence: TGTGCCATCAGCCGGGGGGGGCCCAATGAGCAGTTCTTC.

The chain uses TRBV13 and TRBJ2-7; D possibly corresponds to TRBD1 (6 bases). Per the germline V gene, CDR1 is PRHDT and CDR2 is FYEKMQ (reference sequence). The CDR3 runs 14 residues. Trimming cost V 5 bases and J 5 bases, with 16 bases left between them. The CDR3 region has the DNA TGTGCCAGCAGCCTACAGGGTAGGGTGAACGAGCAGTACTTC. The encoded protein is CASSLQGRVNEQYF.

The V call is TRBV9, the J call TRBJ2-3; D not resolved. Germline V gene sequence: CDR1 SGDLS, CDR2 YYNGEE. Trimming pared 2 bases from V and 2 bases from J, leaving 9 bases between. The CDR3 covers 14 residues. CDR3 protein: CASSVLGITDTQYF. For the CDR3, the DNA is TGTGCCAGCAGCGTTTTGGGGATCACAGATACGCAGTATTTT.

This clone was seen just once. This sequence joins TRBV9 and TRBJ2-7, with D possibly TRBD1 on 5 matching bases. The CDR3 has 15 amino acids. V gave up 4 bases and J gave up 1 base, with 15 bases separating them. CDR1 SGDLS and CDR2 YYNGEE come from the germline V gene. CDR3 DNA sequence: TGTGCCAGCAGCTTGAGCAGTGGGGCTTCCTACGAGCAGTACTTC. It yields the protein CASSLSSGASYEQYF. The entire variable domain, with the rest obtained from reference TRBV9 and TRBJ2-7, is as follows: DSGVTQTPKHLITATGQRVTLRCSPRSGDLSVYWYQQSLDQGLQFLIQYYNGEERAKGNILERFSAQQFPDLHSELNLSSLELGDSALYFCASSLSSGASYEQYFGPGTRLTVT.

The rearrangement uses TRBV30 and TRBJ1-2; D gene ambiguous. The CDR3 has 15 amino acids. Trimming cost V 0 bases and J 0 bases, with 11 bases left between them. The germline V gene has CDR1 GTSNPN and CDR2 SVGIG (reference sequence). The CDR3 DNA sequence: TGTGCCTGGAGTGTACCGACAACAACTAACTATGGCTACACCTTC. Translated: CAWSVPTTTNYGYTF.

The chain joins TRBV10-1 to TRBJ2-1, with 10 bases matching TRBD2. Germline lookup yields CDR1 WNHNN and CDR2 SYGVQD (reference sequence). With 6 bases clipped from V and 6 bases from J, the junction kept 14 bases outside the gene matches. This CDR3 is built from 17 residues. The CDR3 protein is CASSPRVSGRAPNEQFF. The CDR3 bases are TGCGCCAGCAGCCCGCGGGTAAGCGGGAGGGCACCCAATGAGCAGTTCTTC.

The chain joins TRBV27 to TRBJ2-2, with 10 bases that match TRBD1. After removal of 7 bases from V and 3 bases from J, the junction contained 11 bases not matched to a gene. The CDR3 runs 17 residues. In germline, CDR1 is MNHEY, CDR2 SMNVEV (reference sequence). The CDR3, as DNA: TGTGCCAGCACCCTGATTGGTGGGACAGGGGACACCGGGGAGCTGTTTTTT. Protein: CASTLIGGTGDTGELFF.

This rearrangement joins TRBV27 to TRBJ1-2, with D unclear. CDR1 and CDR2 (germline): MNHEY, SMNVEV (reference sequence). Between the trimmed V and J ends, which lost 4 bases and 9 bases, there was a span of 15 bases. The CDR3 totals 13 residues. Here the CDR3 reads CASSSLGSSSYTF. In nucleotides, the CDR3 is TGTGCCAGCAGTTCTCTCGGGTCTTCGAGCTACACCTTC.

J is TRBJ2-1 and V is TRBV5-1; 9 positions match TRBD1. Trimming cost V 4 bases and J 2 bases; bases outside gene matches: 4. The CDR3 loop spans 15 amino acids. The V gene's germline CDR1 is SGHRS and CDR2 YFSETQ. CDR3 nucleotide sequence: TGCGCCAGCAGCATCACAGGGGGCCCCTACAATGAGCAGTTCTTC. This translates into CASSITGGPYNEQFF.